This T cell receptor beta chain stems from a study of Ad26.COV2.S vaccination and SARS-CoV-2 variants. Regarding the study as a whole: Those who received vaccine or placebo ended up with similar non-spike TCR breadth. Total responses of T cells may have been underestimated by the analyses of TCR breadth and depth. Following vaccination, spike-specific CD8+ and CD4+ T cell responses reportedly exhibited substantial breadth. The placebo group had lower spike-specific TCR breadth than the vaccine recipients did.

In the case of this clone: Its antigen is unknown.

Profiled with immunoSEQ multiplex PCR; TCRdb holds only in-frame clones, not every one. The table shows about 140,000 clones, with roughly 89% occurring only once. In germline, CDR1 is KGHSH, CDR2 LQKENI. There are 13 residues in the CDR3. V lost 3 bases and J lost 3, with 9 bases in between. The clonotype originates from a human donor who had recovered from COVID-19. The specimen comprised peripheral blood, sampled after recovery from COVID-19. The chain joins TRBV18 to TRBJ2-7; D gene uncertain. This chain's CDR3 is CASSPNLSYEQYF. CDR3 in DNA: TGTGCCAGCTCACCCAATCTCAGCTACGAGCAGTACTTC.